Below, 2 T cell receptor beta chains from the same sample are listed, as sequenced in a study of blood T cell repertoires in COVID-19. Using immunoSEQ multiplex PCR, the repertoire was profiled, and TCRdb retains in-frame clones only, with some absent. The data hold 150,000 to 200,000 clones, with just over 85% observed a single time. The sequenced sample was peripheral blood. The receptors shown here come from a man aged 60-69 years with acute or convalescent COVID-19.

The CDR3: CASSFQSGSYNEQFF. Here the CDR3 DNA reads TGCGCCAGCAGCTTTCAGAGCGGGAGTTACAATGAGCAGTTCTTC. The chain uses TRBV5-1 and TRBJ2-1; 8 nucleotides line up with TRBD2. The J segment lost 4 bases and the V segment lost 2 bases, leaving 5 bases of the junction unmatched. The germline CDR1 and CDR2 sequences are SGHRS and YFSETQ. CDR3 size: 15 residues.

The genes are TRBV5-1 and TRBJ2-5, with TRBD1 matching 12 bases. The germline gives CDR1 SGHRS, CDR2 YFSETQ. J gave up 5 bases and V 4 bases, and 6 bases lay outside the gene matches. The CDR3 extends over 15 amino acids. The CDR3 DNA is TGCGCCAGCAGCGGAGGGACAGGGGGCCACGAGACCCAGTACTTC. As protein: CASSGGTGGHETQYF.